A selection of T cell receptor beta chains follows, all from one sample in a study of PD-1 blockade in classical Hodgkin lymphoma. Libraries were prepared by immunoSEQ multiplex PCR; TCRdb keeps only in-frame clonotypes and omits some of them. The data hold fewer than 110,000 clones, with around 89% observed a single time. Here the sequenced sample was peripheral blood mononuclear cells (PBMCs), taken before the second cycle of nivolumab. The origin of the receptors is a human donor with classical Hodgkin lymphoma. The CDR3 runs from the conserved cysteine through the conserved F or W.

V: TRBV5-5; length: 16; CDR3: CASSPGTATLNTEAFF
V: TRBV5-6; length: 14; CDR3: CASSFGAGTYEQYF
V: TRBV9; length: 15; CDR3: CASSESGTKGNEQFF
V: TRBV19; length: 15; CDR3: CASTLVGQGNTEAFF
V: TRBV9; length: 14; CDR3: CASSVRQGSYEQYF
V: TRBV5-4; length: 14; CDR3: CASSARARTDTQYF
V: TRBV30; length: 12; CDR3: CAGRTGDYGYTF
V: TRBV19; length: 15; CDR3: CASSIVGGGNTEAFF
V: TRBV29-1; length: 14; CDR3: CSVEGTVLQETQYF
V: TRBV9; length: 15; CDR3: CASSVGGTGDVGYTF
V: TRBV4-2; length: 15; CDR3: CASSPEDHEAHGYTF
V: TRBV5-4; length: 16; CDR3: CASSSLLIRDGYGYTF
V: TRBV6-5; length: 15; CDR3: CASSPVEGWFYEQYF
V: TRBV7-9; length: 16; CDR3: CASSLVPSRTQETQYF
V: TRBV6-5; length: 15; CDR3: CASRPGTGTEYEQYF
V: TRBV13; length: 13; CDR3: CASSSGEAYEQYF
V: TRBV28; length: 14; CDR3: CASSLGQGITEAFF
V: TRBV7-2; length: 17; CDR3: CASSREIAGGPEDTQYF
V: TRBV28; length: 12; CDR3: CASKAGVEKLFF
V: TRBV12-5; length: 17; CDR3: CASGLGQLSSGANVLTF
V: TRBV27; length: 16; CDR3: CASSPSVLGGQETQYF
V: TRBV7-9; length: 14; CDR3: CASSPRDRSYEQYF
V: TRBV13; length: 15; CDR3: CASSPPLTGSGELFF
V: TRBV6-1; length: 13; CDR3: CASSRDRSYEQYF
V: TRBV6-1; length: 15; CDR3: CASSDGGQENTEAFF
V: TRBV7-8; length: 17; CDR3: CASSLASGGAPGYEQFF
V: TRBV9; length: 15; CDR3: CASSLREGVYEKLFF
V: TRBV4-1; length: 14; CDR3: CASSQGVSIYEQYF
V: TRBV11-2; length: 15; CDR3: CASSLTGTANEKLFF
V: TRBV27; length: 15; CDR3: CASSTNRDRVETQYF
V: TRBV7-8; length: 16; CDR3: CASRLQRTSGEDTQYF
V: TRBV10-1; length: 13; CDR3: CASKGSNNQPQHF
V: TRBV11-2; length: 15; CDR3: CASNAGQPLLEKLFF
V: TRBV19; length: 15; CDR3: CASSWRGAGDTEAFF
V: TRBV12-5; length: 17; CDR3: CASGARLLAGGPGEQFF
V: TRBV11-2; length: 14; CDR3: CASSLSTLSYEQYF
V: TRBV11-3; length: 11; CDR3: CASGDYNEQFF
V: TRBV4-3; length: 16; CDR3: CASSQGAGGTGNTIYF
V: TRBV9; length: 12; CDR3: CASSVSTDTQYF
V: TRBV19; length: 14; CDR3: CASSPQGEREKLFF
V: TRBV29-1; length: 14; CDR3: CSVESGQGTDTQYF
V: TRBV11-2; length: 16; CDR3: CASSLTTGLMSNEQFF
V: TRBV9; length: 15; CDR3: CASSVGAGRYAEAFF
V: TRBV5-6; length: 12; CDR3: CASSLAGREQFF
V: TRBV12-5; length: 13; CDR3: CASGAVSNTEAFF
V: TRBV30; length: 17; CDR3: CAGRDRANLGMNTEAFF
V: TRBV30; length: 15; CDR3: CAWSENTGGNEKLFF
V: TRBV5-1; length: 14; CDR3: CASSLAAGDTEAFF
V: TRBV7-6; length: 15; CDR3: CASSLTTGGLYEQYF
V: TRBV5-1; length: 12; CDR3: CASSLDGGEQYF
V: TRBV29-1; length: 13; CDR3: CSIIAGGPNEQFF
V: TRBV10-3; length: 14; CDR3: CAIRTGTANTEAFF
V: TRBV4-3; length: 14; CDR3: CASSQAGVSEKLFF
V: TRBV5-5; length: 17; CDR3: CASSSPLLPRGRYGYTF
V: TRBV19; length: 14; CDR3: CASRDGQALREAFF